This T cell receptor (beta chain) was retrieved from a study of blood T cell repertoires in COVID-19. Study at large: Samples taken during acute and convalescent COVID-19 were collected in the United States, Italy and Spain. From T cells, B-cell-depleted T cells, or PBMCs came the material, which was cDNA or gDNA.

In the original analysis: How many nucleated cells were present was estimated from reference gene primer amplification. Libraries were prepared by immunoSEQ multiplex PCR; TCRdb keeps only in-frame clonotypes and omits some of them. From that table come the V and J calls and clone size; the DNA was used to work out D and trimming. The sample includes about 120,000 clones, more than 75% of them seen just once. The junction had 6 bases not matched to a gene; V was cut back by 0 bases and J by 4 bases. CDR1 SGDLS and CDR2 YYNGEE come from the germline V gene. This CDR3 region has 18 residues. The chain has TRBV9 and TRBJ2-5; 16 bases line up with TRBD2. The sequence was collected from a woman in her 70s with acute or convalescent COVID-19. Sequences were obtained from peripheral blood. CDR3 amino acids: CASSVDPGLAGGRETQYF. CDR3 DNA sequence: TGTGCCAGCAGCGTAGATCCGGGACTAGCGGGGGGGCGAGAGACCCAGTACTTC.